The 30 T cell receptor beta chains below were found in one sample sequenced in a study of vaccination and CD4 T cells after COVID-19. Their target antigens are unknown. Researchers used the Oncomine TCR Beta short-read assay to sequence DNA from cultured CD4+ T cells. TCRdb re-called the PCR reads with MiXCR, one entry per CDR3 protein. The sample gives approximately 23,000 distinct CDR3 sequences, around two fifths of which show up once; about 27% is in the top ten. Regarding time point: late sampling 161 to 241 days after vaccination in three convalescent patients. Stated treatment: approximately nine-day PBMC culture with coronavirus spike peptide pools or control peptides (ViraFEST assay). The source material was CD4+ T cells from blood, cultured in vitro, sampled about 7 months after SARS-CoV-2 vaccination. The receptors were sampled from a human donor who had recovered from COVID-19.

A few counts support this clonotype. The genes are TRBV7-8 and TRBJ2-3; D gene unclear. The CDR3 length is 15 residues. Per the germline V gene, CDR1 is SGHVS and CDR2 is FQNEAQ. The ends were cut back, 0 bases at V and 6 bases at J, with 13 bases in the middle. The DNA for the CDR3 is TGTGCCAGCAGCTTAGCGCTCTTCCCGGGCGATACGCAGTATTTT. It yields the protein CASSLALFPGDTQYF. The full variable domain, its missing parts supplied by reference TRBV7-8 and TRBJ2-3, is GAGVSQSPRYKVAKRGQDVALRCDPISGHVSLFWYQQALGQGPEFLTYFQNEAQLDKSGLPSDRFFAERPEGSVSTLKIQRTQQEDSAVYLCASSLALFPGDTQYFGPGTRLTVL.

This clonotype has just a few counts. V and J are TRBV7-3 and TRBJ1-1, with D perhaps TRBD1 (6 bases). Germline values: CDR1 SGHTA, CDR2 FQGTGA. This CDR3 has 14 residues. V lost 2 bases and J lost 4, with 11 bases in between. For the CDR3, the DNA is TGTGCCAGCAGCTTAGGGGGCGCCGGCACTGAAGCTTTCTTT. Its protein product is CASSLGGAGTEAFF.

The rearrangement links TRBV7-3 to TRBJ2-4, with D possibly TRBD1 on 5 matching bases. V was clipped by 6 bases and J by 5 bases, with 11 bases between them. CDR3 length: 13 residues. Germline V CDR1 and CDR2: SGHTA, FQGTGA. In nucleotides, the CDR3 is TGTGCCAGCAGTCTTGGGGCCCAAAACATTCAGTACTTC. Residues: CASSLGAQNIQYF.

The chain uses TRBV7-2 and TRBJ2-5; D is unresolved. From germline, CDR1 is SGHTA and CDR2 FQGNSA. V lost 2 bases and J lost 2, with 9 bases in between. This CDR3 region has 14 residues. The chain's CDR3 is CASSLSQAQETQYF. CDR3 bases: TGTGCCAGCAGCTTATCCCAGGCGCAAGAGACCCAGTACTTC.

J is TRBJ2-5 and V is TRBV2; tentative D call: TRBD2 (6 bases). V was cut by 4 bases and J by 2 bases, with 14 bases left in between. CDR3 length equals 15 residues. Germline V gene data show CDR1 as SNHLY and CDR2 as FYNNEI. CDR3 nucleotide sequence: TGTGCCAGCAGTGCAGAGGGTGGAGGGCAAGAGACCCAGTACTTC. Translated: CASSAEGGGQETQYF.

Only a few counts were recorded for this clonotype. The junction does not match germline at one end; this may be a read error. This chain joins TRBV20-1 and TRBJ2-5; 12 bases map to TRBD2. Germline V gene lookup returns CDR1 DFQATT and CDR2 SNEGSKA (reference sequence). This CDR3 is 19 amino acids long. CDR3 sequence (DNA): TGCAGTGCTAGCACGCCCCTACAAACGACTAGCGGGGGCCAAGGGACCCAGTACTTC. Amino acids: CSASTPLQTTSGGQGTQYF.

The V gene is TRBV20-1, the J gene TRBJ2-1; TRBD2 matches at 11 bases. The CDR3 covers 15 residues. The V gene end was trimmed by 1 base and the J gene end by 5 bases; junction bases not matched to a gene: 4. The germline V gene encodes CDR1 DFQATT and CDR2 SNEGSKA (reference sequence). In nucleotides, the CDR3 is TGCAGTGCTAGAGTTTTAGCGGGAGGGCACAATGAGCAGTTCTTC. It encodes CSARVLAGGHNEQFF.

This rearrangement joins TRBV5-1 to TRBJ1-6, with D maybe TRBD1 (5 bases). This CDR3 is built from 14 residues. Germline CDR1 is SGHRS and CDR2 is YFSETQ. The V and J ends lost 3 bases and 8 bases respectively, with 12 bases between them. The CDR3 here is CASSWDFYDSPLHF. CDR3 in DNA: TGCGCCAGCAGCTGGGACTTCTACGATTCACCCCTCCACTTT.

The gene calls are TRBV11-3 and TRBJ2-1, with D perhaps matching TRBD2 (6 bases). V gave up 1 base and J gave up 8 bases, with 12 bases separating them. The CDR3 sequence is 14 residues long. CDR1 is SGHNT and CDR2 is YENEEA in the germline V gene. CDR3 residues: CASSLAGEEDEQFF. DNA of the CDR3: TGTGCCAGCAGCTTAGCGGGAGAGGAGGATGAGCAGTTCTTC.

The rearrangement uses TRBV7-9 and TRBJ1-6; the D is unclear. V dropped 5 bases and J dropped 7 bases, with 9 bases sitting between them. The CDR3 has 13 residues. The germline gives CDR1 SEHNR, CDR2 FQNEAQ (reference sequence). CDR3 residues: CASSPLPNSPLHF. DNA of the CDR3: TGTGCCAGCAGCCCTTTGCCGAATTCACCCCTCCACTTT.

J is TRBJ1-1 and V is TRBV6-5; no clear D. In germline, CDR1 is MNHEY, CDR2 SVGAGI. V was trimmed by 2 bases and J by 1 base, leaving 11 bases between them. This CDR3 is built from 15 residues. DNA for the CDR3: TGTGCCAGCAGTTACCCGACCGGTTGGAACACTGAAGCTTTCTTT. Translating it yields CASSYPTGWNTEAFF.

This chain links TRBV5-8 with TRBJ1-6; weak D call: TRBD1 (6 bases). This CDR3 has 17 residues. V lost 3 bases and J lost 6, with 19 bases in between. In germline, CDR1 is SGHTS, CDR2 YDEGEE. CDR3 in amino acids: CASSSGDLPWGNSPLHF. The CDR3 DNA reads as TGTGCCAGCAGCTCAGGGGACCTCCCTTGGGGTAATTCACCCCTCCACTTT.

The CDR3 loop is CASSLVDYYNEQFF. The CDR3 nucleotides read TGTGCCAGCAGCCTGGTAGATTATTACAATGAGCAGTTCTTC. This chain links TRBV11-3 with TRBJ2-1; D unresolved. This CDR3 has 14 amino acids. Trimming cost V 5 bases and J 4 bases, with 12 bases left between them. Germline CDR1 reads SGHNT; CDR2 reads YENEEA.

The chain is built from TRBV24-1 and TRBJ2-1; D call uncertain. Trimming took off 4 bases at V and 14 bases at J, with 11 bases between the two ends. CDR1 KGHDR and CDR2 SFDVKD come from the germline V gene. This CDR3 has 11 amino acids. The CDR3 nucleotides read TGTGCCACCAGTGACTTTTCCGTGGAGTTCTTC. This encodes CATSDFSVEFF.

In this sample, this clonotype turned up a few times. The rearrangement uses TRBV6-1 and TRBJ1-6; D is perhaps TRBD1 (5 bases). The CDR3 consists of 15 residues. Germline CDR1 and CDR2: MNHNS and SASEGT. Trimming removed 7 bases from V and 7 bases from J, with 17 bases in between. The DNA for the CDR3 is TGTGCCAGCACCCTCGGGGGGGAAGGGAATTCACCCCTCCACTTT. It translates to CASTLGGEGNSPLHF.

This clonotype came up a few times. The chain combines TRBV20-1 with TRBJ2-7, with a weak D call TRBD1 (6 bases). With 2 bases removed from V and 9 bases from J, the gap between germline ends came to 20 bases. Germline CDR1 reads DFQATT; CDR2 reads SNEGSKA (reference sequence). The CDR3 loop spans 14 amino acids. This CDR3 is CSARQAGALLGQYF. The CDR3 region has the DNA TGCAGTGCTAGACAGGCAGGGGCCCTCTTGGGGCAGTACTTC.

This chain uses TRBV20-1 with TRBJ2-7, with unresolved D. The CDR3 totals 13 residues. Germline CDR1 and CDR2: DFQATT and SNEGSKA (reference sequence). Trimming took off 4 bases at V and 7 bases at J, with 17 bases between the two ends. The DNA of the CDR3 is TGCAGTGCTACGAGCCGGGTCGGTTGGGAGCAGTACTTC. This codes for CSATSRVGWEQYF.

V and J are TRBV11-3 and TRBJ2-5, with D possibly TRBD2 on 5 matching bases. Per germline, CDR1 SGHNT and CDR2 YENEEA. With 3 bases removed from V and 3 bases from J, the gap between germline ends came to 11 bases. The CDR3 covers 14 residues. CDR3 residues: CASSLSGHKETQYF. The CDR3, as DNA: TGTGCCAGCAGCTTGAGCGGCCATAAAGAGACCCAGTACTTC.

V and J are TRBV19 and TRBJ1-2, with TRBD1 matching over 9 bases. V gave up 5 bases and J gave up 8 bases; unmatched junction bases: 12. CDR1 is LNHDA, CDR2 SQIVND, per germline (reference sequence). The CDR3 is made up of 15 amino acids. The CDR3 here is CASSPRQGVGEGYTF. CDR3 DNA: TGTGCCAGTAGTCCGAGACAGGGGGTAGGAGAAGGCTACACCTTC.

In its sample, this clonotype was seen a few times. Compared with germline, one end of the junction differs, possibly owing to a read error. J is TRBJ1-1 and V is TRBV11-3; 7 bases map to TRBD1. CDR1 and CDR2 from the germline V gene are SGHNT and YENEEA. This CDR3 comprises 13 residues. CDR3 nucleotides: TGTGCCAGCAGCGTAGACAGGGAGAGTGAAGCTTTCTTT. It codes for CASSVDRESEAFF.

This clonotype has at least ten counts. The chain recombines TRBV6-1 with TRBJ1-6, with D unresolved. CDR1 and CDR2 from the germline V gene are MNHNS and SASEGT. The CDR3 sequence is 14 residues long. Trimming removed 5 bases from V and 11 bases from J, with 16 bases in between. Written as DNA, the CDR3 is TGTGCCAGCAGTACCAAGACGGGAGGTACACCCCTCCACTTT. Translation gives CASSTKTGGTPLHF.

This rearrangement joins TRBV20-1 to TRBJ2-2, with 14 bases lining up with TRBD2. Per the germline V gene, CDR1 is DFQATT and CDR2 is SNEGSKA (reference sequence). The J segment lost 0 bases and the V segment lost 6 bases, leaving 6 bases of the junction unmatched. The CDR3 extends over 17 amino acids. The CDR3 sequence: CSAKGLAGAANTGELFF. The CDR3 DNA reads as TGCAGTGCCAAGGGACTAGCGGGGGCCGCGAACACCGGGGAGCTGTTTTTT.

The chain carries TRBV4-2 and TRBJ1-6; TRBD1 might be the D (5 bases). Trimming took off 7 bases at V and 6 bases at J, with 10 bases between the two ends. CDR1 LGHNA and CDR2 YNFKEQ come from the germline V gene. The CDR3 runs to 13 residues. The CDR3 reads CASKGQLNSPLHF. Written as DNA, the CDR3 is TGTGCCAGCAAAGGACAACTTAATTCACCCCTCCACTTT.

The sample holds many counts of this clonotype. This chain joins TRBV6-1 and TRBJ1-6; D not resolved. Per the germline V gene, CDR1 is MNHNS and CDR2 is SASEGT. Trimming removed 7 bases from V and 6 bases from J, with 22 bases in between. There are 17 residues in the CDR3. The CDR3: CASTNRVGNTLNSPLHF. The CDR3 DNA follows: TGTGCCAGCACCAACCGGGTCGGGAACACACTTAATTCACCCCTCCACTTT.

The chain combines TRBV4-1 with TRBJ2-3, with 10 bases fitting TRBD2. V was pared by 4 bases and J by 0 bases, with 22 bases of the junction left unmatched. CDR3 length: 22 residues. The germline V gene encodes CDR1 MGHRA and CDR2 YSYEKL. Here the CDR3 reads CASSLSKISSRLAGDSTDTQYF. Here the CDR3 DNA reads TGCGCCAGCAGCCTTTCAAAGATATCTTCGCGGCTAGCGGGAGATAGCACAGATACGCAGTATTTT.

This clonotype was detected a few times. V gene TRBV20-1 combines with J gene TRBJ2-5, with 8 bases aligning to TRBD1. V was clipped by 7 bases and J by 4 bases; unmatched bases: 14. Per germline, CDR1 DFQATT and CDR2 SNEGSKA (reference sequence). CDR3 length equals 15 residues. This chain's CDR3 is CSGKGTWTGRETQYF. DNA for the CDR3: TGCAGTGGGAAGGGGACGTGGACAGGGCGAGAGACCCAGTACTTC.

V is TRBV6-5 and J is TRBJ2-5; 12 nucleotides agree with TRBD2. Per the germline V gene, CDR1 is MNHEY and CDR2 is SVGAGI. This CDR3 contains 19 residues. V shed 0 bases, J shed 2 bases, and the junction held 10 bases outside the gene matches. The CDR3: CASSYSRLAGGPVQETQYF. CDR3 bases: TGTGCCAGCAGTTACTCTAGGCTAGCGGGAGGGCCGGTGCAAGAGACCCAGTACTTC.

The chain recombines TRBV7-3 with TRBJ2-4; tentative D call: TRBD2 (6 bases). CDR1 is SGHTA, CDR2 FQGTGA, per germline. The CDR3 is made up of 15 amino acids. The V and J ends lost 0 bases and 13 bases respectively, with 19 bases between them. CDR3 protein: CASSLTGTPGGAQYF. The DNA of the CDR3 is TGTGCCAGCAGCTTAACCGGGACTCCCGGGGGAGCCCAGTACTTC.

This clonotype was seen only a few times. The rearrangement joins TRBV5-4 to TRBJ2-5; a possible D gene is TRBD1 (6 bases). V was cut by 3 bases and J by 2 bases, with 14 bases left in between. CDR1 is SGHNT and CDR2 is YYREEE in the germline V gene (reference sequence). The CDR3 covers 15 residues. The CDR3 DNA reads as TGTGCCAGCAGCTCCCCCGGGACAACACAAGAGACCCAGTACTTC. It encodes CASSSPGTTQETQYF.

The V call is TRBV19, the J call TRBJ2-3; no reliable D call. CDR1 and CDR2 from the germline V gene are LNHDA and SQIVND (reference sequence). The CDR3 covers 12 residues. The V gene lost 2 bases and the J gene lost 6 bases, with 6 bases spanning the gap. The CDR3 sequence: CASSIRVDTQYF. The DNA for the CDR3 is TGTGCCAGTAGTATAAGGGTGGATACGCAGTATTTT.